The 8 T cell receptor beta chains given below trace back to one sample, sequenced in a study of T cell repertoires and Cas9 in healthy adults. Clones were read by immunoSEQ multiplex PCR, and TCRdb kept only the in-frame ones, dropping some. The repertoire holds approximately 22,000 clones, with 90% as singletons. The sequencing sample was made of CD4+ effector T cells (CD127+, CD25-, CD137-, CD154-) from PBMCs; culture status not recorded. All receptors derive from a human donor in good health.

The genes are TRBV30 and TRBJ2-5; D tentatively reads TRBD1 or TRBD2 (6 bases each). The CDR3 spans 11 residues. The V and J ends lost 4 bases and 10 bases respectively, with 13 bases between them. CDR1 is GTSNPN, CDR2 SVGIG, per germline (reference sequence). CDR3: CAWNEQGGQYF. The DNA for the CDR3 is TGTGCCTGGAACGAACAGGGAGGCCAGTACTTC. Full variable domain (missing parts from reference TRBV30 and TRBJ2-5): SQTIHQWPATLVQPVGSPLSLECTVEGTSNPNLYWYRQAAGRGLQLLFYSVGIGQISSEVPQNLSASRPQDRQFILSSKKLLLSDSGFYLCAWNEQGGQYFGPGTRLLVL.

The chain links TRBV28 to TRBJ2-5, with D possibly being TRBD1 (6 bases). The assigned J gene may be wrong: the sequence end matches TRBJ2-7 better. Germline-derived CDR1 and CDR2 are MDHEN and SYDVKM. This CDR3 contains 13 residues. CDR3 DNA: TGTGCATCCAGGGGCAGGGGAACCTACGAGCAGTACTTC. Encoded protein: CASRGRGTYEQYF.

V is TRBV7-6 and J is TRBJ2-1; 8 positions match TRBD2. The CDR3 runs 13 residues. V was clipped by 9 bases and J by 8 bases; unmatched bases: 9. CDR1 is SGHVS, CDR2 FNYEAQ, per germline. The CDR3 spells CASRTSGGDEQFF. The CDR3 bases are TGTGCCAGTCGAACGAGCGGGGGAGATGAGCAGTTCTTC.

The chain recombines TRBV19 with TRBJ1-2; possible D gene TRBD1, 6 bases. CDR1 and CDR2 (germline): LNHDA, SQIVND (reference sequence). The V and J ends lost 2 bases and 1 base respectively, with 11 bases between them. The CDR3 contains 15 residues. As DNA, the CDR3 is TGTGCCAGTAGTATACGGGGGCCAGTTAACTATGGCTACACCTTC. Its translation: CASSIRGPVNYGYTF.

CDR3 nucleotide sequence: TGTGCCAGCAGTACTACTAGTTATTTTTCCTACGAGCAGTACTTC. This gives the protein CASSTTSYFSYEQYF. This sequence joins TRBV27 and TRBJ2-7; maybe TRBD2 (5 bases). The CDR3 is made up of 15 amino acids. Germline lookup yields CDR1 MNHEY and CDR2 SMNVEV (reference sequence). Trimming pared 5 bases from V and 1 base from J, leaving 15 bases between.

The chain is built from TRBV5-6 and TRBJ1-2; the D is unclear. CDR3 length: 13 residues. Germline CDR1 reads SGHDT; CDR2 reads YYEEEE. V lost 1 base and J 7 bases, leaving 11 bases between the germline ends. In nucleotides, the CDR3 is TGTGCCAGCAGCTTGCTCCCGCCGCGTGGCTACACCTTC. Its translation is CASSLLPPRGYTF.

V is TRBV7-2 and J is TRBJ1-2, with D possibly TRBD1 on 6 matching bases. The CDR3 has 15 amino acids. The germline V and J ends were trimmed by 1 base and 5 bases, with 14 bases remaining between them. Germline CDR1 is SGHTA and CDR2 is FQGNSA. The CDR3 bases are TGTGCCAGCAGCTTAGAGGTGGGAGGGGGATATGGCTACACCTTC. This codes for CASSLEVGGGYGYTF.

This chain links TRBV15 with TRBJ1-5, with D maybe TRBD1 (5 bases). With 0 bases removed from V and 4 bases from J, the gap between germline ends came to 16 bases. This CDR3 is built from 17 residues. Germline CDR1 reads LNHNV; CDR2 reads YYDKDF (reference sequence). CDR3 nucleotide sequence: TGTGCCACCAGCAGAGATTGGGGCACTAAGCAAAATCAGCCCCAGCATTTT. It specifies CATSRDWGTKQNQPQHF.